The present entry profiles one T cell receptor beta chain with its context. Its antigen is unidentified. The sample, around 9.9 milliliters of peripheral blood, was drawn from each donor. This record comes from a study of blood T cells in healthy people across ages. General study results and limits: Possibly, changes in expanded clonotypes were confounded because donor CMV status was unknown.

Germline-derived CDR1 and CDR2 are SGHTA and FQGNSA. CDR3 size: 17 residues. Trimming removed 2 bases from V and 0 bases from J, with 16 bases in between. Primers used in a second PCR of roughly 6 to 12 cycles were a sample-barcoded 5' primer and a J-beta primer mix. One entry per CDR3 protein, called by TCRdb with MiXCR from the 5' RACE reads. The sample lists about 1.4 million distinct CDR3 sequences, approximately 59% seen once, with under 8.5% in the top ten. The TCR sequence derives from a man aged 18 to 29 in good health. The chain joins TRBV7-2 to TRBJ1-2; maybe TRBD1 (6 bases). The source material was blood. This CDR3 is CASSLPPGQSANYGYTF. CDR3 sequence (DNA): TGTGCCAGCAGCTTACCGCCGGGACAATCTGCTAACTATGGCTACACCTTC.